The source of this TCR beta chain is a study of CD8 T cells in Susac syndrome. Sequencing of TCR beta was carried out in blood CD8+ and CD4+ T cells. In contrast to the negatively isolated CD8+ and CD4+ T cells, TEMRA cells were FACS-enriched. Study outcomes and limitations: That the number of individuals in its TCR sequencing and HLA analysis was relatively small was acknowledged by the study.

Germline CDR1 reads LGHNA; CDR2 reads YNFKEQ. The CDR3 loop spans 15 amino acids. Trimming removed 1 base from V and 3 bases from J, with 12 bases in between. Details on this clonotype: Antigen specificity is unknown.

RNA was extracted with the RNeasy kit, and a quantity of about 0.5 to 1 ug was reverse transcribed using random hexamers. TCRdb used MiXCR to reprocess the immunoSEQ multiplex PCR reads, holding one entry per CDR3 protein. Among approximately 270,000 distinct CDR3 sequences listed, 93% were seen once. What was sequenced was CD4+ T cells from PBMCs. The receptor was derived from a human donor with multiple sclerosis. V and J are TRBV4-2 and TRBJ1-1, with a weak D call TRBD1 (5 bases). This chain's CDR3 is CASSQVATGDTEAFF. The CDR3 DNA is TGTGCCAGCAGCCAAGTGGCTACAGGCGACACTGAAGCTTTCTTT.